Each of the 7 T cell receptor beta chains below was sequenced from the same sample in a study of CD8 T cells in ankylosing spondylitis. TCRdb called the 5' RACE reads again in MiXCR, with one record for every CDR3 protein. The sample shows around 300,000 distinct CDR3 sequences, around 21% of them seen only once. Sequencing was carried out using blood, either unsorted or a sorted T cell fraction (not recorded which). Receptors were obtained from a female donor with ankylosing spondylitis or in good health (not recorded which).

This clonotype was recorded at least ten times. The chain joins TRBV11-2 to TRBJ2-5, with D possibly called TRBD1 or TRBD2 (5 bases each). The V end was cut by 6 bases, the J end by 2 bases, with 13 bases between. Germline values: CDR1 SGHAT, CDR2 FQNNGV. This CDR3 has 14 residues. In DNA form, the CDR3 reads TGTGCCAGCAGTTCCGGGACCTGGCAAGAGACCCAGTACTTC. Its translation is CASSSGTWQETQYF.

The J gene is TRBJ2-1, the V gene TRBV6-2 or TRBV6-3; D is unresolved. The ends were cut back, 2 bases at V and 1 base at J, with 6 bases in the middle. The CDR3 length is 14 residues. Per the germline V gene, CDR1 is MNHEY and CDR2 is SVGEGT. The CDR3 DNA sequence: TGTGCCAGCAGTTACGTGGCGTCCTACAATGAGCAGTTCTTC. Translating it yields CASSYVASYNEQFF.

This clonotype was detected only a few times. CDR3 sequence: CSVQEESPRGEQFF. Written as DNA, the CDR3 is TGCAGCGTCCAGGAGGAATCCCCACGCGGGGAGCAGTTCTTC. The chain combines TRBV29-1 with TRBJ2-1; D is perhaps TRBD2 (5 bases). The CDR3 sequence is 14 residues long. Trimming stripped 6 bases from V and 10 bases from J, with 22 bases between. Germline CDR1 reads SQVTM; CDR2 reads ANQGSEA.

The chain is built from TRBV4-3 and TRBJ2-7; D remains ambiguous. Germline V gene sequence: CDR1 LGHNA, CDR2 YSLEER. Deletions cut 0 bases from V and 2 bases from J, with 23 bases between. This CDR3 region has 19 residues. CDR3 residues: CASSQDLVGSTPPTYEQYF. Here the CDR3 DNA reads TGCGCCAGCAGCCAAGATTTAGTTGGGTCCACCCCCCCTACCTACGAGCAGTACTTC.

The chain is built from TRBV29-1 and TRBJ2-7; 8 bases match TRBD1. The junction had 12 bases not matched to a gene; V was cut back by 5 bases and J by 0 bases. Germline CDR1 and CDR2: SQVTM and ANQGSEA. CDR3 length equals 16 residues. CDR3 nucleotides: TGCAGCGTTCAAAGACCGGACAGGGAAAGCTCCTACGAGCAGTACTTC. Translating gives CSVQRPDRESSYEQYF.

This chain uses TRBV10-3 with TRBJ2-3, with TRBD1 identical over 7 bases. Germline-derived CDR1 and CDR2 are ENHRY and SYGVKD. J was trimmed by 3 bases and V by 0 bases; bases with no gene match: 6. The length of the CDR3 is 16 residues. This CDR3 is CAISESRDRRTDTQYF. The CDR3 bases are TGTGCCATCAGTGAGTCCCGGGACAGAAGAACAGATACGCAGTATTTT.

CDR3: CSVEGQGDEQYF. The DNA for the CDR3 is TGCAGCGTTGAAGGACAGGGAGACGAGCAGTACTTC. This chain links TRBV29-1 with TRBJ2-7, with TRBD1 identical over 7 bases. The CDR3 is 12 residues long. Germline assignment: CDR1 SQVTM and CDR2 ANQGSEA. Unmatched junction bases numbered 2, after V lost 1 base and J lost 5 bases.